This T cell receptor (beta chain) was found in a study of cytomegalovirus exposure and HLA in healthy donors. Study-wide results and caveats: The classifier reportedly diagnosed cytomegalovirus status with high specificity and sensitivity. Versus the roughly 700-donor mean, an Asian-associated ancestry cluster reportedly showed fewer N-insertions in a later analysis. Previously analyzed data showed that most TCR beta V segments were productive at a frequency of about 87% or about 30%.

A remark on this clone: Its antigen remains unknown.

This CDR3 region has 21 residues. Trimming removed 1 base from V and 0 bases from J; junction bases left unmatched: 9. Germline CDR1 reads LGHNA; CDR2 reads YNFKEQ. In the PCR, 60 Vbeta and 13 Jbeta primers were used. In the study's own analysis: Unique TCR beta chains numbered 60 million to 100 million in a later analysis, with around 10 million shared. The data were produced by immunoSEQ multiplex PCR, yet TCRdb's version contains in-frame clones alone and is incomplete. That table is the source of V, J and clone size, and D and trimming were worked out from the DNA. The sample holds about 91,000 clones; more than 55% are singletons and the top ten take about 2.3%.

The TCR originated in a human donor in good health. The chain is built from TRBV4-2 and TRBJ2-1, with 16 bases lining up with TRBD2. Sequencing was performed on PBMCs. The CDR3 bases are TGTGCCAGCAGCCAAGGTCCGGGACTAGCGGGGGGGTTGAGCTCCTACAATGAGCAGTTCTTC. This sequence encodes CASSQGPGLAGGLSSYNEQFF.